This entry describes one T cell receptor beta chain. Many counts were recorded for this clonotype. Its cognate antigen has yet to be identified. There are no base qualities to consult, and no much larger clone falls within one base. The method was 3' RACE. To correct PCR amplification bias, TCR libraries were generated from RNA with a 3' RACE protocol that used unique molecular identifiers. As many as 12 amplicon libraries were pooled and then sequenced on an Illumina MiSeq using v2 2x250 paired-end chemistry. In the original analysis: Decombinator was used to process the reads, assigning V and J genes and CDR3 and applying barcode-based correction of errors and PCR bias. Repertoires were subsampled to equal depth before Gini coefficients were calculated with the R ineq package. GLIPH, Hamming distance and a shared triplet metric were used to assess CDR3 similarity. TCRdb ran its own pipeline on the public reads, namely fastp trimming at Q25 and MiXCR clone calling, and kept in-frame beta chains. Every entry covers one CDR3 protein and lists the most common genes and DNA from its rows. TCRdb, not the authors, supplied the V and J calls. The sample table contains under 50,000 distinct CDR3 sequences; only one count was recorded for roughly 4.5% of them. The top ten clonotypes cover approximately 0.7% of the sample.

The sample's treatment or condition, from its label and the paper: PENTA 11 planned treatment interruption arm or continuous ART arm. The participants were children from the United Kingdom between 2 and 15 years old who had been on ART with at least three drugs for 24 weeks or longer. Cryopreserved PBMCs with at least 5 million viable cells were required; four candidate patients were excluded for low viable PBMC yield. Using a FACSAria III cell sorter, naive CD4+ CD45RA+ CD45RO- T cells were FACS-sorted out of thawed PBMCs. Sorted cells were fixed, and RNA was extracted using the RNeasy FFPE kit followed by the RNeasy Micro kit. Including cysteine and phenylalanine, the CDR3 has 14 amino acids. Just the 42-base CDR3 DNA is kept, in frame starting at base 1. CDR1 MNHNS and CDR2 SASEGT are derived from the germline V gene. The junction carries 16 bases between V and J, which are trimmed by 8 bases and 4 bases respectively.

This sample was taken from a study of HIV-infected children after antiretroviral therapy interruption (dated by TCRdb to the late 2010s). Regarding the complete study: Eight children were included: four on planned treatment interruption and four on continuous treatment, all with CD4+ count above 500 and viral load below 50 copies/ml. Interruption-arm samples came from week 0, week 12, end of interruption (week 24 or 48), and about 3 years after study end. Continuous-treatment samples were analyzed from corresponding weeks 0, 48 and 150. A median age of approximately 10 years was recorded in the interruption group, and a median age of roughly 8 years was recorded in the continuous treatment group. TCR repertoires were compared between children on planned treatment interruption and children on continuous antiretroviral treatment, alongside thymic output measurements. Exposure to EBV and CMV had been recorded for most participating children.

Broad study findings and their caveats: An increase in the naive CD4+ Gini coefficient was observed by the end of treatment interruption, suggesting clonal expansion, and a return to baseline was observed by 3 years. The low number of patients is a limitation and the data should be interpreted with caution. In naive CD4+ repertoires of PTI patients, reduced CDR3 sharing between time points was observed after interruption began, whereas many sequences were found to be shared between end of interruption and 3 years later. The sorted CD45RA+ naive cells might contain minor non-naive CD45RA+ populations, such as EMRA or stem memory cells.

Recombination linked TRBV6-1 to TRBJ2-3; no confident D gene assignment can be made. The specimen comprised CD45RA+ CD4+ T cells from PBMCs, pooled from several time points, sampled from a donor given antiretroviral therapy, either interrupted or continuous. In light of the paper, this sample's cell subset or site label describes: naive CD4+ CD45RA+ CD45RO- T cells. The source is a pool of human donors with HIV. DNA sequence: TGTGCCAGCGAAGTCCCCCTTGGGGCAGATACGCAGTATTTT. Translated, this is CASEVPLGADTQYF.